This T cell receptor (beta chain) was sequenced for a study of blood T cell repertoires in COVID-19 (dated by TCRdb to the early 2020s). For the wider study: The collaborator samples originated in the United States, Italy and Spain and spanned the acute and convalescent phases of COVID-19. The prospective study material was composed of cDNA or gDNA derived from T cells, B-cell-depleted T cells, or PBMCs. The dataset comprised deeply sampled blood TCRbeta repertoires from subjects exposed to, actively infected with, or recovered from COVID-19. The repertoires were released in a freely available public database meant as a resource for research on the immune response to SARS-CoV-2. Samples were obtained from the ongoing ImmuneRACE study (first 160 participants) and from 1,000 to 1,500 subjects provided by 6 global collaborators. Sample metadata almost always included a de-identified subject ID, COVID-19 status, age in years and sex. Where HLA class I and class II types were available, the types were taken from metadata supplied by the sample provider, not from assay-based typing.

The sample holds a few counts of this clone. The specificity of this receptor is unknown. No much larger clone is present one base from it, and per-base qualities are unavailable. V is pared back by 5 bases and J by 9 bases, with 20 bases lying between the germline termini. The CDR3 contains 15 residues, cysteine and phenylalanine counted. CDR3 DNA is the only sequence kept; it has 45 bases, read in frame from the first base. The germline V gene specifies KGHSH as CDR1 and LQKENI as CDR2. The immunoSEQ Assay, a bias-controlled multiplex PCR, was used to amplify TCRbeta CDR3 regions from genomic DNA. The original pipeline was this. Within the assay, amplification of reference gene primers was used to estimate how many nucleated cells each sample contained. Sequence reads were collapsed and filtered to measure the absolute abundance of every unique TCRbeta CDR3 rearrangement. For each sample, productive Simpson clonality was calculated as the square root of Simpson's diversity index across productive rearrangements. The table comes from immuneACCESS by way of TCRdb, which keeps in-frame sequences with V and J called. Part of the clones is missing from these tables; in studies checked, under half for an unresolved V gene and the rest for unknown reasons. The V and J calls and clone size were taken over from that table, and D and trimming were inferred from the DNA. The sample includes 280,000 or so clones, with around 85% observed a single time. The ten largest clonotypes hold about 2.5% of the sample.

Participants in the prospective study were enrolled through a virtual design, were aged about 18 to 89 years, and lived in approximately 24 United States geographic areas. In the prospective study, cohorts were assigned on the basis of participant-reported clinical history obtained from a screening survey and a study questionnaire. Recovered participants in ImmuneRACE Cohort 3 were defined as having two consecutive negative NP/OP PCR tests, clearance from a healthcare professional, or resolution of symptoms. In the prospective study, mobile phlebotomists collected whole blood, serum and a nasopharyngeal or oropharyngeal swab from each participant. Prospective study participants could optionally give additional blood draws and questionnaires over an approximately two-month period. Before DNA extraction, blood samples from the prospective study were shipped at room temperature or frozen. The investigation overall reported the following: The quantity of clinical and demographic metadata differed by source and by participant and was supplied without curation.

The V gene is TRBV18 and the J gene is TRBJ1-5; the D region possibly corresponds to TRBD1 (5 bases align). The source material was PBMCs or T cells enriched from blood (not recorded which). The source is a woman aged 45 to 65 who had recovered from COVID-19. The DNA sequence is given as TGTGCCAGCTCATCCAAGGGGATCGAAGCGGGGCCCCAGCATTTT. Protein translation: CASSSKGIEAGPQHF.